The rows below give T cell receptor beta chains drawn from one sample of a study of CD8+ T cells in alopecia areata. Method: immunoSEQ multiplex PCR; TCRdb's copy keeps in-frame clones and lacks some. This table has 65,000 to 75,000 clones, about half appearing once. The sequencing here drew on CD8+ T cells sorted from blood, taken at week 0. These receptors were collected from a human donor with alopecia areata. The CDR3 runs from the conserved cysteine through the conserved F or W. A D gene is named only where the DNA matches it firmly. Expanded clones are given a class, and other clones once, few, many or no size at all.

V: TRBV11-2
size: NA
J: TRBJ2-5
D: TRBD2
DNA: TGTGCCAGCAGCTTGGGTACGGGACTAGCGGAGTCGTACTTC
CDR3: CASSLGTGLAESYF

V: TRBV25-1
size: NA
J: TRBJ2-7
D: TRBD2
DNA: TGTGCCAGCAGTGAATTGGGAGGGTTTTACGAGCAGTACTTC
CDR3: CASSELGGFYEQYF

V: TRBV7-2
size: once
J: TRBJ2-5
D: NA
DNA: TGCGCCAGCAGCCAAGATGGCGGGGGCGGAGAGACCCAGTACTTC
CDR3: CASSQDGGGGETQYF

V: TRBV7-2
size: many
J: TRBJ2-1
D: NA
DNA: TGTGCCAGCAGCTTCGAGACGCCGACCTACAATGAGCAGTTCTTC
CDR3: CASSFETPTYNEQFF

V: TRBV4-3
size: once
J: TRBJ2-1
D: NA
DNA: TGCGCCAGCAGCCTATACGGGGGCGAGCAGTTCTTC
CDR3: CASSLYGGEQFF

V: TRBV28
size: NA
J: TRBJ2-5
D: TRBD2
DNA: TGTGCCAGCAGTCTGGGACTAGAGGAGACCCAGTACTTC
CDR3: CASSLGLEETQYF

V: TRBV7-9
size: few
J: TRBJ1-4
D: NA
DNA: TGTGCCAGCAGCCCAGTTGGGCCTGGGGGGGAAAAACTGTTTTTT
CDR3: CASSPVGPGGEKLFF

V: TRBV4-1
size: few
J: TRBJ2-7
D: NA
DNA: TGTGCCAGCAGCTTAGCAACAATCTACGAGCAGTACTTC
CDR3: CASSLATIYEQYF

V: TRBV30
size: NA
J: TRBJ2-7
D: NA
DNA: TGTGCGTGGGGGCAGGGTCCCTACGAGCAGTACTTC
CDR3: CAWGQGPYEQYF

V: TRBV29-1
size: NA
J: TRBJ2-1
D: NA
DNA: TGCAGCGTCGGAGGGAGGCAGGGGGATTGGGATGAGCAGTTCTTC
CDR3: CSVGGRQGDWDEQFF

V: TRBV9
size: few
J: TRBJ2-7
D: TRBD1
DNA: TGTGCCAGCAGCGTATGGGGACAGGGGGCCGACGAGCAGTACTTC
CDR3: CASSVWGQGADEQYF

V: TRBV28
size: NA
J: TRBJ2-1
D: TRBD2
DNA: TGTGCCAGCAGTTTTGGGCGCCTAGCGGGAATTGAGCAGTTCTTC
CDR3: CASSFGRLAGIEQFF

V: TRBV15
size: NA
J: TRBJ2-2
D: NA
DNA: TGTGCCACCGCCCCAAGTGGGGGTGCGAACACCGGGGAGCTGTTTTTT
CDR3: CATAPSGGANTGELFF

V: TRBV29-1
size: NA
J: TRBJ2-2
D: TRBD2
DNA: TGCAGCGTTGGGAGTGTGGCTAGCGGGAGGAACGGGGAGCTGTTTTTT
CDR3: CSVGSVASGRNGELFF

V: TRBV27
size: medium-sized
J: TRBJ2-3
D: NA
DNA: TGTGCCAGCAGTTTAGAGTTGGAACCAGGATTAGGGCAGTATTTT
CDR3: CASSLELEPGLGQYF

V: TRBV18
size: NA
J: TRBJ1-2
D: TRBD1
DNA: TGTGCCAGCTCACCCACAGGGGGCTCTCGCCTTCCTTATGGCTACACCTTC
CDR3: CASSPTGGSRLPYGYTF

V: TRBV7-9
size: once
J: TRBJ2-2
D: TRBD1
DNA: TGTGCCAGCAGCTCGGGACCCGGGACAGGGAAGGGCACCGGGGAGCTGTTTTTT
CDR3: CASSSGPGTGKGTGELFF

V: TRBV15
size: NA
J: TRBJ2-1
D: TRBD2
DNA: TGTGCCACCAGCAGAGATCGAGAGCGGGAGGGCCTTAATGAGCAGTTCTTC
CDR3: CATSRDREREGLNEQFF

V: TRBV28
size: many
J: TRBJ2-7
D: NA
DNA: TGTGCCAGCAGCGAAGAGCCCCGAGAGCAGTACTTC
CDR3: CASSEEPREQYF

V: TRBV5-1
size: NA
J: TRBJ2-3
D: NA
DNA: TGCGCCAGCAGCTTGGGGGACGGGAACAGGGATACGCAGTATTTT
CDR3: CASSLGDGNRDTQYF

V: TRBV25-1
size: NA
J: TRBJ2-5
D: NA
DNA: TGTGCCAGCAGTGAACTCGGGTCGCAAGAGACCCAGTACTTC
CDR3: CASSELGSQETQYF

V: TRBV2
size: NA
J: TRBJ2-7
D: NA
DNA: TGTGCCAGCAGCCCCCAAGGCTCGGGGGCCTACGAGCAGTACTTC
CDR3: CASSPQGSGAYEQYF

V: TRBV5-6
size: few
J: TRBJ2-2
D: NA
DNA: TGTGCCAGCAGCTCGACGGGGCCTTCGAACACCGGGGAGCTGTTTTTT
CDR3: CASSSTGPSNTGELFF

V: TRBV11-2
size: NA
J: TRBJ2-1
D: TRBD1
DNA: TGTGCCAGCAGTCTCCACAGGGGTCGACTCGATGAGCAGTTCTTC
CDR3: CASSLHRGRLDEQFF

V: TRBV11-2
size: NA
J: TRBJ2-2
D: NA
DNA: TGTGCCAGCAGCCGGACCGGGGAGCTGTTTTTT
CDR3: CASSRTGELFF

V: TRBV29-1
size: NA
J: TRBJ2-6
D: NA
DNA: TGCAGCGTTTGGTCGGCCCGTTCCTCTGGGGCCAACGTCCTGACTTTC
CDR3: CSVWSARSSGANVLTF

V: TRBV29-1
size: NA
J: TRBJ1-2
D: NA
DNA: TGCAGCGTTGAAGATTGGGGGGATGGCTACACCTTC
CDR3: CSVEDWGDGYTF

V: TRBV27
size: NA
J: TRBJ1-5
D: NA
DNA: TGTGCCAGCAGCCTCTCAGGGGTTCATAAGGCCCAGCATTTT
CDR3: CASSLSGVHKAQHF

V: TRBV9
size: NA
J: TRBJ1-2
D: TRBD1
DNA: TGTGCCAGCAGCGGTCCGGGACAGGACTATGGCTACACCTTC
CDR3: CASSGPGQDYGYTF

V: TRBV4-1
size: NA
J: TRBJ2-7
D: TRBD1
DNA: TGCGCCAGCAGCCAAGAACAGGGGTCTACCTACGAGCAGTACTTC
CDR3: CASSQEQGSTYEQYF

V: TRBV9
size: NA
J: TRBJ2-2
D: NA
DNA: TGTGCCAGCAGCGCTGGGCCCGGGGAGCTGTTTTTT
CDR3: CASSAGPGELFF

V: TRBV29-1
size: many
J: TRBJ2-2
D: NA
DNA: TGCAGCGTTATCAGGGGATCCGGGGAGCTGTTTTTT
CDR3: CSVIRGSGELFF

V: TRBV14
size: NA
J: TRBJ2-1
D: NA
DNA: TGTGCCAGCAAAAGGGCCTTGTACAATGAGCAGTTCTTC
CDR3: CASKRALYNEQFF

V: TRBV29-1
size: NA
J: TRBJ2-7
D: NA
DNA: TGCAGCGTTCAGGGTAGTAGCTACGAGCAGTACTTC
CDR3: CSVQGSSYEQYF

V: TRBV29-1
size: NA
J: TRBJ2-1
D: NA
DNA: TGCAGCGGCTACCTCCTATCCTACAATGAGCAGTTCTTC
CDR3: CSGYLLSYNEQFF

V: TRBV29-1
size: few
J: TRBJ2-7
D: TRBD2
DNA: TGCAGCGTTCATAGCGGGAGTGCGACCTACGAGCAGTACTTC
CDR3: CSVHSGSATYEQYF

V: TRBV18
size: NA
J: TRBJ2-5
D: TRBD2
DNA: TGTGCCAGCTCAACATGGACTAGCGGACAAGAGACCCAGTACTTC
CDR3: CASSTWTSGQETQYF

V: TRBV9
size: NA
J: TRBJ2-1
D: TRBD1
DNA: TGTGCCAGCAGCCCTTACTACGGGACAGGGGACAATGAGCAGTTCTTC
CDR3: CASSPYYGTGDNEQFF

V: TRBV19
size: few
J: TRBJ2-7
D: NA
DNA: TGTGCCAGTAGTATCTGGGCGGAACCCAACCCCTACGAGCAGTACTTC
CDR3: CASSIWAEPNPYEQYF

V: TRBV10-3
size: NA
J: TRBJ2-1
D: TRBD1
DNA: TGTGCCATCAGTGGGGACAGGGGGCTGAAGGACAATGAGCAGTTCTTC
CDR3: CAISGDRGLKDNEQFF

V: TRBV6-1
size: few
J: TRBJ1-4
D: NA
DNA: TGTGCCAGCAGTGAACCGGCGGAGGGGGGTGAAAAACTGTTTTTT
CDR3: CASSEPAEGGEKLFF

V: TRBV29-1
size: NA
J: TRBJ1-1
D: NA
DNA: TGCAGCGTTGGTTTGGGAAGTGAAGCTTTCTTT
CDR3: CSVGLGSEAFF

V: TRBV28
size: NA
J: TRBJ2-5
D: NA
DNA: TGTGCCAGCAGTTTGTACGGGGGTTCGGAAGAGACCCAGTACTTC
CDR3: CASSLYGGSEETQYF

V: TRBV6-5
size: NA
J: TRBJ2-7
D: TRBD2
DNA: TGTGCCAGCAGGTTAGCGGGAGCTGACGAGCAGTACTTC
CDR3: CASRLAGADEQYF